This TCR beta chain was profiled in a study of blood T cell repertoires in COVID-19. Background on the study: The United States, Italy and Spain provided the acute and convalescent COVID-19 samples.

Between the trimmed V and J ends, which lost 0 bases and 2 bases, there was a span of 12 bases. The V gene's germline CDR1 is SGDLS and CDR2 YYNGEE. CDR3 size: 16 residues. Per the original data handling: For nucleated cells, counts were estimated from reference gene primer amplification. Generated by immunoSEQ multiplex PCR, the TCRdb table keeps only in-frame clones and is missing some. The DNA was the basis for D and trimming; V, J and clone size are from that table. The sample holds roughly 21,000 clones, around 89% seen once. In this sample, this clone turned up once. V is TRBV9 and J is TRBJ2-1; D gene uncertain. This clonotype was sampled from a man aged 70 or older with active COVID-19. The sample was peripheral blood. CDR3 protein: CASSVGAVITYNEQFF. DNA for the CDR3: TGTGCCAGCAGCGTAGGGGCAGTTATCACCTACAATGAGCAGTTCTTC.